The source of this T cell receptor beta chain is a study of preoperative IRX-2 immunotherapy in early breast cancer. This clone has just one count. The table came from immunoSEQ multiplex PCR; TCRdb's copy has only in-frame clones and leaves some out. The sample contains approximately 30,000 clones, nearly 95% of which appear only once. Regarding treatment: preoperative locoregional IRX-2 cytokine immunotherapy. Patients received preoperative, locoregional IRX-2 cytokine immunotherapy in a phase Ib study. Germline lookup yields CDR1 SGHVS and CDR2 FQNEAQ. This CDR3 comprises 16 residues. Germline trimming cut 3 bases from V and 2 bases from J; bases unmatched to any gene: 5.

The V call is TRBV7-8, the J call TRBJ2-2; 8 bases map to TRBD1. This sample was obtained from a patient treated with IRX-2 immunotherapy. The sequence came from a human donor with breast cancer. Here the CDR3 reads CASSFWDRLNTGELFF. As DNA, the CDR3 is TGTGCCAGCAGCTTTTGGGACAGGCTCAACACCGGGGAGCTGTTTTTT.